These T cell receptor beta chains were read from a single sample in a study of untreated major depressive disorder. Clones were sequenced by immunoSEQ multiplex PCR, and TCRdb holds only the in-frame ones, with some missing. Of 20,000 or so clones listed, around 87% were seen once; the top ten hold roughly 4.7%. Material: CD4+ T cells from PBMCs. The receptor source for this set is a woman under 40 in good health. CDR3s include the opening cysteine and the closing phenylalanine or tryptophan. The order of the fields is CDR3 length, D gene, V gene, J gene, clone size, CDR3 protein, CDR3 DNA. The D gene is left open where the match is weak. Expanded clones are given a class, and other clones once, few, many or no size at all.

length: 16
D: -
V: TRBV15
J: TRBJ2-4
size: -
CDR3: CATSPPGEGGLDIQYF
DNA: TGTGCCACCAGCCCTCCGGGGGAGGGGGGGCTGGACATTCAGTACTTC

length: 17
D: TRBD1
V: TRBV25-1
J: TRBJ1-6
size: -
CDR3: CASSGDRGSSYNSPLHF
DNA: TGTGCCAGCAGTGGCGACAGGGGGAGCTCCTATAATTCACCCCTCCACTTT

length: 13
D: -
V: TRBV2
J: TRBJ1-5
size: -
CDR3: CASSPGSPVPQHF
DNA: TGTGCCAGCAGTCCGGGTTCCCCGGTGCCCCAGCATTTT

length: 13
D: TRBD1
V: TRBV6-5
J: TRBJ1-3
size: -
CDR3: CASRTGAGNTIYF
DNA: TGTGCCAGCAGGACAGGGGCGGGAAACACCATATATTTT

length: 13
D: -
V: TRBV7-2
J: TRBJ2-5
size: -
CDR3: CASSLGQRQTQYF
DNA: TGTGCCAGCAGCTTGGGGCAGAGGCAGACCCAGTACTTC

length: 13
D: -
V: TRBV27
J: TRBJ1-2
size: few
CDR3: CASSFWANYGYTF
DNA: TGTGCCAGCAGTTTTTGGGCGAACTATGGCTACACCTTC

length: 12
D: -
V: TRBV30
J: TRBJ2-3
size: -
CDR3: CAWSPGPDTQYF
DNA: TGTGCCTGGAGTCCGGGACCAGATACGCAGTATTTT

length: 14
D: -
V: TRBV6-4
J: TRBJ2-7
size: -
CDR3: CANPLRGQYYEQYF
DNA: TGTGCCAACCCACTCAGAGGACAATATTACGAGCAGTACTTC

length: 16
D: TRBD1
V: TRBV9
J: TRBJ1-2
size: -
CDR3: CASSVGPGGQHYGYTF
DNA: TGTGCCAGCAGCGTAGGACCAGGGGGACAGCACTATGGCTACACCTTC

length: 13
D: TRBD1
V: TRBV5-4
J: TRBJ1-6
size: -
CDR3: CASSQGAYSPLHF
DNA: TGTGCCAGCAGCCAGGGGGCCTATTCACCCCTCCACTTT

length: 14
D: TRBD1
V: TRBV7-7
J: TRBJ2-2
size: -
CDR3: CASSRDRDAGELFF
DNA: TGTGCCAGCAGCCGGGACAGGGACGCCGGGGAGCTGTTTTTT

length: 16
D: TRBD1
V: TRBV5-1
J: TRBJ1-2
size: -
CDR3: CASSLGGTVMNYGYTF
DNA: TGCGCCAGCAGCTTGGGGGGGACAGTGATGAACTATGGCTACACCTTC

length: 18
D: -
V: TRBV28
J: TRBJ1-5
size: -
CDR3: CASSSYLRTVRVGQPQHF
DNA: TGTGCCAGCAGTTCGTACCTGAGGACGGTACGGGTCGGACAGCCCCAGCATTTT

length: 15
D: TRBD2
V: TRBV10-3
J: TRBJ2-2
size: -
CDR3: CAISVVAGSNGELFF
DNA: TGTGCCATCAGTGTCGTAGCGGGGTCTAACGGGGAGCTGTTTTTT

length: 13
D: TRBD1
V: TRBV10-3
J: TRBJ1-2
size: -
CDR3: CAISEGQGGGYTF
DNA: TGTGCCATCAGTGAGGGACAGGGGGGTGGCTACACCTTC

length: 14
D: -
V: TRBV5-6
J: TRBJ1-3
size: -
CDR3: CASSLRPSGNTIYF
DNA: TGTGCCAGCAGCTTGCGACCCTCTGGAAACACCATATATTTT

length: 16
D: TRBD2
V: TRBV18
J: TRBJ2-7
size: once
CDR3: CASSLRLAGVAYEQYF
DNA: TGTGCCAGCTCACTCCGACTAGCGGGGGTCGCCTACGAGCAGTACTTC

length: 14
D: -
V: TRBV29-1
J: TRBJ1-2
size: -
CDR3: CSVGIDDSATGYTF
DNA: TGCAGCGTTGGAATAGATGACAGTGCGACGGGCTACACCTTC

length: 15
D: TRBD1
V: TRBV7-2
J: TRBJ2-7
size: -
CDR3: CASSLSGTDVDEQYF
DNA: TGTGCCAGCAGCTTGTCCGGGACAGATGTCGACGAGCAGTACTTC

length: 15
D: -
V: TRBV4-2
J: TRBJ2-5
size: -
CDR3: CASSPTGSPGGTQYF
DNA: TGTGCCAGCAGCCCAACCGGATCGCCTGGAGGGACCCAGTACTTC

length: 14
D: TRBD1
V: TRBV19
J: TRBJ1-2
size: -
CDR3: CASTGTGGNYGYTF
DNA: TGTGCCAGTACCGGGACAGGGGGTAACTATGGCTACACCTTC

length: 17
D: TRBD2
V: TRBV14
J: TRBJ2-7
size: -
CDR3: CASSQGTSEPGRHEQYF
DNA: TGTGCCAGCAGCCAGGGGACTAGCGAACCGGGAAGGCACGAGCAGTACTTC

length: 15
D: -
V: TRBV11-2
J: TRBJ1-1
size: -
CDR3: CASSLRAVPAVVAFF
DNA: TGTGCCAGCAGCTTAAGGGCAGTCCCTGCTGTCGTGGCTTTCTTT

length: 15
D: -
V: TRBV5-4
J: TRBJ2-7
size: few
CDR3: CASSLGRGAPYEQYF
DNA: TGTGCCAGCAGCTTGGGACGGGGAGCCCCCTACGAGCAGTACTTC

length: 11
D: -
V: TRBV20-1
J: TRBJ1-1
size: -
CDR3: CSARALTEAFF
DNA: TGCAGTGCTAGAGCTCTCACTGAAGCTTTCTTT

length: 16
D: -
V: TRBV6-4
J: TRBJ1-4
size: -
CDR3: CASSDSRGVEDEKLFF
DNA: TGTGCCAGCAGTGACTCGAGGGGGGTGGAGGATGAAAAACTGTTTTTT

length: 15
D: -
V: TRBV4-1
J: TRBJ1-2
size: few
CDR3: CASSSPAAPSGGYTF
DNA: TGCGCCAGCAGCTCGCCCGCGGCCCCATCGGGGGGCTACACCTTC

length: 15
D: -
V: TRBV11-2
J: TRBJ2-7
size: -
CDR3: CASSLRGVSSYEQYF
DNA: TGTGCCAGCAGCCTTCGTGGGGTAAGCTCCTACGAGCAGTACTTC

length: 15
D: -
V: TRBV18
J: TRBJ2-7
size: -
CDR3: CASSQSTGTSYEQYF
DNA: TGTGCCAGCTCACAATCAACAGGGACCTCCTACGAGCAGTACTTC

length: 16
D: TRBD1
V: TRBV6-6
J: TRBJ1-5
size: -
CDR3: CASSQGQGSGNQPQHF
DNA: TGTGCCAGCAGTCAAGGACAGGGGAGTGGCAATCAGCCCCAGCATTTT

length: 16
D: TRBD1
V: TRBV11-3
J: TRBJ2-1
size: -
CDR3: CASSLEQGAFYNEQFF
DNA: TGTGCCAGCAGCTTAGAGCAGGGGGCATTCTACAATGAGCAGTTCTTC

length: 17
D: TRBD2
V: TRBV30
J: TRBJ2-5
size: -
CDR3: CAWSRVWGLAVQETQYF
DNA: TGTGCCTGGAGTCGAGTTTGGGGACTAGCGGTACAAGAGACCCAGTACTTC

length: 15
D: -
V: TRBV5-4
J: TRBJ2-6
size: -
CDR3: CASSMTGAGANVLTF
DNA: TGTGCCAGCAGCATGACGGGGGCTGGGGCCAACGTCCTGACTTTC

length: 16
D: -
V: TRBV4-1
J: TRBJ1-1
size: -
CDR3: CASSQQLGRLNTEAFF
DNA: TGCGCCAGCAGCCAACAGCTAGGACGCCTGAACACTGAAGCTTTCTTT

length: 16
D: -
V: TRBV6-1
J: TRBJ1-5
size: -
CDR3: CASSAYDGRSNQPQHF
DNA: TGTGCCAGCAGTGCATATGACGGGCGCAGCAATCAGCCCCAGCATTTT

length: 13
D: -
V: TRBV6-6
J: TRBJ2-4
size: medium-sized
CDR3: CASSLGAPGAQYF
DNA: TGTGCCAGCAGTTTGGGGGCCCCAGGGGCTCAGTACTTC

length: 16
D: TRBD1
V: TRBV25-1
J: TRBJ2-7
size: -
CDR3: CASSALPGQGSYEQYF
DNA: TGTGCCAGCAGTGCTCTACCGGGACAGGGATCCTACGAGCAGTACTTC

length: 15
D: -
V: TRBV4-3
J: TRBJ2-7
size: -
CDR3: CASSQDAGRGYEQYF
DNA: TGCGCCAGCAGCCAAGATGCGGGGAGGGGGTACGAGCAGTACTTC

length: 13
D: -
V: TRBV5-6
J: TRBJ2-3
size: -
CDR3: CASSTQSTDTQYF
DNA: TGTGCCAGCAGTACTCAGAGCACAGATACGCAGTATTTT

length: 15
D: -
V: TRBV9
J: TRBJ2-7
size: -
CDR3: CASSVAGGGNYEQYF
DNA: TGTGCCAGCAGCGTAGCCGGGGGCGGTAACTACGAGCAGTACTTC

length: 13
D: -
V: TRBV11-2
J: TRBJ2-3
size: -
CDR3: CASSSGGTDTQYF
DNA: TGTGCCAGCAGCTCCGGCGGCACAGATACGCAGTATTTT

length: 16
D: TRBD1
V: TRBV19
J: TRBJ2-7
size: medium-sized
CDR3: CASSPHGTGGTYEQYF
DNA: TGTGCCAGTAGTCCTCACGGGACAGGGGGAACCTACGAGCAGTACTTC

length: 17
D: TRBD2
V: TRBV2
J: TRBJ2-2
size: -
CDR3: CASTPPGGVGGTGELFF
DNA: TGTGCCAGCACTCCGCCGGGAGGGGTGGGGGGCACCGGGGAGCTGTTTTTT

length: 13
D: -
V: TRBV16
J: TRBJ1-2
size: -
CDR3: CASSAQGNYGYTF
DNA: TGTGCCAGCAGCGCTCAGGGAAACTATGGCTACACCTTC

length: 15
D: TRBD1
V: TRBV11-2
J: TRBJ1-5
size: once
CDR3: CASSQDRASNQPQHF
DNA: TGTGCCAGCAGCCAGGACAGGGCGAGCAATCAGCCCCAGCATTTT

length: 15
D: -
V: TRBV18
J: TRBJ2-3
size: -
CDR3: CASSLYREKTDTQYF
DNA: TGTGCCAGCTCACTATACAGGGAGAAAACAGATACGCAGTATTTT

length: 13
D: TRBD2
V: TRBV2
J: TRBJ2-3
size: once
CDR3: CASSRDYTDTQYF
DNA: TGTGCCAGCAGCAGGGACTACACAGATACGCAGTATTTT

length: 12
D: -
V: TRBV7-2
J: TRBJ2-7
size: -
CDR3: CASSLATYEQYF
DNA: TGTGCCAGCAGCTTAGCGACATACGAGCAGTACTTC

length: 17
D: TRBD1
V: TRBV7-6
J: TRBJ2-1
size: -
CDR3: CASSLELRDSSYNEQFF
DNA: TGTGCCAGCAGCTTAGAGCTCCGGGACAGCTCCTACAATGAGCAGTTCTTC

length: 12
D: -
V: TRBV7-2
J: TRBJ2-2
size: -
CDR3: CASSPSGRELFF
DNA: TGTGCCAGCAGCCCCTCGGGACGGGAGCTGTTTTTT

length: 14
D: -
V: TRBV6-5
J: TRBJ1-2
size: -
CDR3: CASTPTEAVGGYTF
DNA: TGTGCCAGCACACCGACAGAGGCGGTGGGTGGCTACACCTTC

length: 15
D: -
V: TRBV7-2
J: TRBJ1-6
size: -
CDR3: CASSLNGQGNSPLHF
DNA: TGTGCCAGCAGCTTAAACGGTCAGGGAAATTCACCCCTCCACTTT

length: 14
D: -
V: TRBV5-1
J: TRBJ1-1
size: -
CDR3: CASSLRAVNTEAFF
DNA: TGCGCCAGCAGCTTGAGGGCGGTTAACACTGAAGCTTTCTTT